Described below is a single TCR beta chain sequence and its context. V lost 0 bases and J lost 4, with 7 bases in between. In germline, CDR1 is SEHNR, CDR2 FQNEAQ (reference sequence). The CDR3 consists of 13 residues. From the RT-PCR reads, TCRdb called clonotypes with MiXCR, one entry per CDR3 protein. The data hold almost 700,000 distinct CDR3 sequences, with approximately 14% observed a single time. This sequence originates from a female donor in good health, serving as a healthy control. Sequencing was carried out using memory CD4+ T cells from blood. The chain has TRBV7-9 and TRBJ2-7; no clear D gene. The CDR3 DNA reads TGTGCCAGCAGCTTAGCGGCACAGTACGAGCAGTACTTC. Amino acid sequence: CASSLAAQYEQYF.